This TCR beta chain came from a study of T cell responses to AZD1222 COVID-19 vaccine. As for this clone: Its antigen is currently unknown.

CDR1 is KGHSH and CDR2 is LQKENI in the germline V gene. This CDR3 is 14 amino acids long. V gave up 3 bases and J gave up 9 bases, with 15 bases separating them. Profiling relied on immunoSEQ multiplex PCR, and the TCRdb table lists in-frame clones only, not all of them. The sample shows approximately 130,000 clones, approximately 83% of them seen only once. General study findings and limits: Nearly half of spike-specific TCRs reportedly target unmutated variant regions.

The chain recombines TRBV18 with TRBJ1-5, with no clear D. The material was peripheral blood, obtained on day 0 of AZD1222 vaccination. The sequence was collected from an adult in good health. The CDR3 DNA is TGTGCCAGCTCACCCGGAGGGAGGGAGCGGCCCCAGCATTTT. This sequence encodes CASSPGGRERPQHF.